Included here is one T cell receptor (beta chain) sequence, with context. Its antigen is undetermined. The germline V gene encodes CDR1 MDHEN and CDR2 SYDVKM. CDR3 length: 14 residues. V was shortened by 2 bases and J by 0 bases, with 7 bases between the two germline ends. These data originate in a study of cytomegalovirus exposure and HLA in healthy donors. Study-wide background: One earlier analysis, a look at approximately 180 million T cells, found almost 120 million unique TCR beta sequences.

The PCR used 60 Vbeta and 13 Jbeta primers. Using immunoSEQ multiplex PCR, the repertoire was profiled, and TCRdb retains in-frame clones only, with some absent. The data show around 150,000 clones, with over 70% seen just once and over 13% held by the top ten. Notes on the study in general: Later, TCR association rates were found to vary by HLA locus, highest for DRB1 and lowest for HLA-C.

The receptor was derived from a middle-aged woman in good health and CMV-seronegative. Sequenced sample: PBMCs. The rearrangement links TRBV28 to TRBJ1-1; D might be TRBD1 (5 bases). The CDR3 sequence: CASSLAGVNTEAFF. Here the CDR3 DNA reads TGTGCCAGCAGTTTAGCGGGGGTGAACACTGAAGCTTTCTTT.